The source of this TCR beta chain is a study of blood T cell repertoires in COVID-19. Trimming cost V 4 bases and J 3 bases, with 13 bases left between them. The germline V gene has CDR1 SEHNR and CDR2 FQNEAQ (reference sequence). This CDR3 comprises 14 residues. The assay was immunoSEQ multiplex PCR, and TCRdb's table has in-frame clones only and misses some. The sample has a few hundred thousand clones, more than 70% seen once; the top ten hold approximately 1%. Sample: PBMCs or T cells enriched from blood (not recorded which). The clonotype originates from a woman in her 30s who had been exposed to COVID-19. The V gene is TRBV7-9, the J gene TRBJ2-7; maybe TRBD1 (8 bases). CDR3 region: CASSSTGGVYEQYF. The CDR3 DNA reads as TGTGCCAGCAGCTCTACAGGGGGGGTCTACGAGCAGTACTTC. The full variable domain, rest sourced from reference TRBV7-9 and TRBJ2-7, is DTGVSQNPRHKITKRGQNVTFRCDPISEHNRLYWYRQTLGQGPEFLTYFQNEAQLEKSRLLSDRFSAERPKGSFSTLEIQRTEQGDSAMYLCASSSTGGVYEQYFGPGTRLTVT.